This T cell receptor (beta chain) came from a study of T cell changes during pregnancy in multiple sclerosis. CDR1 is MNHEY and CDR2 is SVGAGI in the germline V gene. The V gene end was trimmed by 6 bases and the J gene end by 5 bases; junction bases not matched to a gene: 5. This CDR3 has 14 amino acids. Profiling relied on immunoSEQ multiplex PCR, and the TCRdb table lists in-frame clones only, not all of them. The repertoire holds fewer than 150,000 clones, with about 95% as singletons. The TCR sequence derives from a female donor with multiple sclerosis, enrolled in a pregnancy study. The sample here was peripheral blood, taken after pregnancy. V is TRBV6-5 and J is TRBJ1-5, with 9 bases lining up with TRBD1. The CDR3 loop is CASRKGQGYQPQHF. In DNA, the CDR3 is TGTGCCAGCAGAAAGGGACAGGGATATCAGCCCCAGCATTTT.